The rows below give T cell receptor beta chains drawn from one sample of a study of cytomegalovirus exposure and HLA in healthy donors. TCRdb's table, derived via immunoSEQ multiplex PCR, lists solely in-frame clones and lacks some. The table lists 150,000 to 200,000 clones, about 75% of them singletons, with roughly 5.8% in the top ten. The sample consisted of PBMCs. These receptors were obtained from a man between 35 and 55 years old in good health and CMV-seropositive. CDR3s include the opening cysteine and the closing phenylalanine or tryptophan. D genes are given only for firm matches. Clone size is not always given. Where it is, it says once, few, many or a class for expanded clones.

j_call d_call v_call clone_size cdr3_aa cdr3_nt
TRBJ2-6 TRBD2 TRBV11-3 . CASSLMGLAFSGANVLTF TGTGCCAGCAGCTTAATGGGACTAGCTTTCTCTGGGGCCAACGTCCTGACTTTC
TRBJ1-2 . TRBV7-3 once CASSPSGTF TGTGCCAGCAGCCCCTCGGGCACCTTC
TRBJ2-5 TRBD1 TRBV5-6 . CASSSRTWTGGYQETQYF TGTGCCAGCAGCTCGAGAACCTGGACAGGGGGGTACCAAGAGACCCAGTACTTC
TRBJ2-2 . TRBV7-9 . CASSLPEGSNLLNTGELFF TGTGCCAGCAGCTTACCGGAGGGGTCGAATTTGTTGAACACCGGGGAGCTGTTTTTT
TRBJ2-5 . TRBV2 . CASSREGETQYF TGTGCCAGCAGTCGGGAAGGGGAGACCCAGTACTTC
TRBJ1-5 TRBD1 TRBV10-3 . CAISEQGTNQPQHF TGTGCCATCAGCGAACAGGGGACCAATCAGCCCCAGCATTTT
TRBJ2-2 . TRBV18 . CASSPQARSTGELFF TGTGCCAGCTCACCACAGGCGAGGAGCACCGGGGAGCTGTTTTTT
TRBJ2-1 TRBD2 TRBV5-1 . CASSLASSGIGEQFF TGCGCCAGCAGCTTGGCCTCTAGCGGGATCGGGGAGCAGTTCTTC
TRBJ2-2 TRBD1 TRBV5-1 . CASSFGQATYTGELFF TGCGCCAGCAGCTTCGGACAGGCGACCTACACCGGGGAGCTGTTTTTT
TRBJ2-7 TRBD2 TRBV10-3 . CATIREEAGVDEQYF TGTGCCACCATCCGCGAGGAAGCGGGGGTCGACGAGCAGTACTTC
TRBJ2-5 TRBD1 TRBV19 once CASWDRAGAQYF TGTGCCAGTTGGGACAGGGCGGGGGCCCAGTACTTC
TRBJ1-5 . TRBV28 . CASRAGTRHQPQHF TGTGCCAGCAGGGCCGGGACAAGACATCAGCCCCAGCATTTT
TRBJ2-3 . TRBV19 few CASSIEGDLDTDTQYF TGTGCCAGTAGTATCGAGGGAGACCTTGACACAGATACGCAGTATTTT
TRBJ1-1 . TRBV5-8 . CASSPRLAGTEAFF TGTGCCAGCAGCCCCCGACTGGCGGGCACTGAAGCTTTCTTT
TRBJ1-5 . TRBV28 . CASIPFGGHYSNQPQHF TGTGCCAGCATCCCATTCGGGGGGCACTATAGCAATCAGCCCCAGCATTTT
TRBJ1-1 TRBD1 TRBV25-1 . CASSESRTGGVDSEAFF TGTGCCAGCAGTGAATCAAGGACAGGGGGCGTGGATTCTGAAGCTTTCTTT
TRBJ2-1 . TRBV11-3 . CASSARRNEQFF TGTGCCAGCAGCGCACGGAGAAATGAGCAGTTCTTC
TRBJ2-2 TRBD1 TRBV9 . CASSVEQGMNTGELFF TGTGCCAGCAGCGTAGAACAGGGGATGAACACCGGGGAGCTGTTTTTT
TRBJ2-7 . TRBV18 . CASSQPGPLYEQYF TGTGCCAGCTCACAGCCAGGGCCTCTTTACGAGCAGTACTTC
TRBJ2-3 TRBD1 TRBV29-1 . CSVRTGSADTQYF TGCAGCGTCCGGACAGGGAGTGCAGATACGCAGTATTTT
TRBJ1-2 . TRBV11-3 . CASSNNPEVGYTF TGTGCCAGCAGCAACAATCCCGAGGTTGGCTACACCTTC
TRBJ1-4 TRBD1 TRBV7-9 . CASSLALQGGNEKLFF TGTGCCAGCAGCTTAGCGTTACAGGGGGGTAATGAAAAACTGTTTTTT
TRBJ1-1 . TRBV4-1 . CASSPPLRATEAFF TGCGCCAGCAGCCCCCCGTTGAGGGCCACTGAAGCTTTCTTT
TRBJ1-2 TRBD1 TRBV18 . CASSPDRANYGYTF TGTGCCAGCTCACCCGACAGGGCCAACTATGGCTACACCTTC
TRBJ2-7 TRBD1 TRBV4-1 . CASSLDRGSYEQYF TGCGCCAGCAGCCTCGACAGGGGATCGTACGAGCAGTACTTC
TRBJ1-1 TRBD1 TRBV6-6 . CASSPPGGNTEAFF TGTGCCAGCAGCCCCCCAGGGGGCAACACTGAAGCTTTCTTT
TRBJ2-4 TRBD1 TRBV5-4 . CASSSPTGGGNSQYF TGTGCCAGCAGCTCCCCGACAGGGGGGGGAAACAGTCAGTACTTC
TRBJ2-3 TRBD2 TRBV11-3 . CASSPSLAGVLYF TGTGCCAGCAGCCCCTCACTAGCGGGAGTACTGTATTTT
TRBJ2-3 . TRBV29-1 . CSVVFYSEITDTQYF TGCAGCGTTGTATTCTATTCGGAGATCACAGATACGCAGTATTTT
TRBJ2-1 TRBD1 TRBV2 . CASRQTGSDEQFF TGTGCCAGCAGGCAGACAGGGAGCGATGAGCAGTTCTTC
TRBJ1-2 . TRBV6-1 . CATTTGTDYGYTF TGTGCCACGACCACAGGGACGGACTATGGCTACACCTTC
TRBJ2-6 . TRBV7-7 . CASSLAPRQETRGAGANGLTF TGTGCCAGCAGCTTAGCGCCGAGACAGGAGACTCGGGGAGCTGGGGCCAACGGCCTGACTTTC
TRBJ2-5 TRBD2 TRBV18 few CASSPPGGTRTQETQYF TGTGCCAGCTCACCCCCCGGGGGGACGCGTACTCAAGAGACCCAGTACTTC
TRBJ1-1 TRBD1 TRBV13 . CASSFTGGTEAFF TGTGCCAGCAGCTTTACAGGGGGCACTGAAGCTTTCTTT
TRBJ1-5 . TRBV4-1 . CASSQGLLEVNQPQHF TGCGCCAGCAGCCAAGGACTACTGGAAGTTAATCAGCCCCAGCATTTT
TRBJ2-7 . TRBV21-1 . CASSPPGTDSYEQYF TGTGCCAGCAGCCCTCCCGGGACTGATTCTTACGAGCAGTACTTC
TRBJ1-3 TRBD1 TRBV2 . CASSPTLDRVGNTIYF TGTGCCAGCAGCCCTACCTTGGACAGGGTAGGAAACACCATATATTTT
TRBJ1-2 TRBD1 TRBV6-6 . CASRATGGANYGYTF TGTGCCAGCAGAGCAACAGGGGGAGCCAACTATGGCTACACCTTC